The present T cell receptor beta chain was sequenced within a study of T-cell reconstitution after alpha-beta-depleted transplantation in children (dated by TCRdb to about 2016). For the wider study: Using TCR repertoire profiling, the study followed T-cell immune reconstitution in a quantitative way in children after TCRalphabeta/CD19-depleted allogeneic hematopoietic cell transplantation.

The sample holds many counts of this clonotype. The antigen this receptor binds is unknown. No per-base quality is available; no much larger clone lies one base away. CDR1 and CDR2, per the germline V gene, are LGHNA and YSLEER. The CDR3 measures 12 amino acids from cysteine to phenylalanine. The CDR3 DNA has 36 bases and is translated from base 1. The junction carries 10 bases between V and J, which are trimmed by 0 bases and 13 bases respectively. To prepare the library, PCR was applied. Instrument used: Illumina HiSeq 2500. TCR libraries were prepared with molecular barcoding, using unique molecular identifiers to normalize TCRbeta repertoire quantification. TCRdb trimmed public reads at Q25 via fastp, called clones via MiXCR and kept in-frame beta chains. Each CDR3 protein appears once, grouped with its most common genes and DNA. The sample profile shows roughly 300,000 distinct CDR3 sequences; over 9% of them were found once. The top ten clonotypes cover 2% to 3% of the sample.

The sequencing here drew on PBMCs from the stem cell graft donor, taken from the stem cell graft. This receptor was taken from a human donor who donated a stem cell graft to a child with acute lymphoblastic leukemia. The sequence joins TRBV4-3 to TRBJ2-1; no D gene is confidently identified. The CDR3 corresponds to CASSQEMGRQFF. The sequenced DNA is TGCGCCAGCAGCCAAGAGATGGGCCGTCAGTTCTTC.